Detailed here is one T cell receptor (beta chain). Original processing notes: How many nucleated cells were present was estimated from reference gene primer amplification. The method was immunoSEQ multiplex PCR; TCRdb's version includes in-frame clones alone and lacks a portion of them. That table furnishes V, J and clone size, whereas the DNA furnished D and trimming. The repertoire holds fewer than 100,000 clones, with over 75% as singletons. This CDR3 spans 14 amino acids. Germline V gene lookup returns CDR1 SGHRS and CDR2 YFSETQ. The V gene end was trimmed by 0 bases and the J gene end by 8 bases; junction bases not matched to a gene: 1. The data were taken from a study of blood T cell repertoires in COVID-19. Overall study context: Sites across the United States, Italy and Spain contributed samples from acute and convalescent COVID-19. The analysed material was cDNA or gDNA that came from T cells, B-cell-depleted T cells, or PBMCs.

The rearrangement links TRBV5-1 to TRBJ1-6; 8 bases line up with TRBD1. Sequencing used peripheral blood. The clonotype originates from a human donor with acute or convalescent COVID-19. The donor label of this sample is uncertain. Here the CDR3 reads CASSLGQGHSPLHF. DNA for the CDR3: TGCGCCAGCAGCTTGGGACAGGGGCATTCACCCCTCCACTTT.